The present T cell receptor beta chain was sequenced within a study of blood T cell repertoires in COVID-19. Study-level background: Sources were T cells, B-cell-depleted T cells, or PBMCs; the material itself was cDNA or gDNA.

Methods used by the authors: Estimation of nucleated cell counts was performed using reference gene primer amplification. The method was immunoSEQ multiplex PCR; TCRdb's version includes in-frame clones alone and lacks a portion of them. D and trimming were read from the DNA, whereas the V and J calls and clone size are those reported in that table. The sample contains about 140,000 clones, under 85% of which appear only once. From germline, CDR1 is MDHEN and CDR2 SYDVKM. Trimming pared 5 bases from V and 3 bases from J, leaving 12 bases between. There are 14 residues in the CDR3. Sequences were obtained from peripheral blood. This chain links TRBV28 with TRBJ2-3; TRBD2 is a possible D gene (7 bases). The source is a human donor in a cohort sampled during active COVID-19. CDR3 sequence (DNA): TGTGCCAGCAGTGGGGGGGGCAAGACAGATACGCAGTATTTT. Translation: CASSGGGKTDTQYF.